This TCR beta chain was recovered during a study of shared clonotypes between healthy human individuals. The assay was immunoSEQ multiplex PCR, and TCRdb's table has in-frame clones only and misses some. The sample has about 2 million clones, approximately 95% seen once. Between the trimmed V and J ends, which lost 3 bases and 0 bases, there was a span of 13 bases. This CDR3 has 16 residues. The V gene's germline CDR1 is KGHSH and CDR2 LQKENI. Sequencing was carried out using naive CD4+ T cells sorted from blood. Regarding subset: CD45RA+ positively selected. The chain uses TRBV18 and TRBJ2-3, with D possibly TRBD2 on 6 matching bases. The TCR originated in a man between 18 and 29 years old in good health. This chain's CDR3 is CASSPYPSESTDTQYF. CDR3 coding DNA: TGTGCCAGCTCACCTTATCCTAGCGAGAGCACAGATACGCAGTATTTT.